Detailed here is one T cell receptor (beta chain). Unmatched junction bases numbered 5, after V lost 3 bases and J lost 3 bases. The germline V gene has CDR1 DFQATT and CDR2 SNEGSKA (reference sequence). The CDR3 sequence is 14 residues long. The sample belongs to a study of blood T cell repertoires in COVID-19. Study details: COVID-19 samples, acute and convalescent, were from the United States, Italy and Spain. From T cells, B-cell-depleted T cells, or PBMCs came the material, which was cDNA or gDNA.

Authors' analysis steps: Amplification from reference gene primers served as the basis for estimated nucleated cell counts. TCRdb's table, derived via immunoSEQ multiplex PCR, lists solely in-frame clones and lacks some. V and J calls and clone size come straight from that table; D and trimming were deduced from the DNA. The profile shows 200,000 to 300,000 clones, more than 75% of them singletons. Sequencing used peripheral blood. J is TRBJ2-3 and V is TRBV20-1, with 8 bases identical to TRBD2. The receptor was isolated from a woman in her thirties or forties who had recovered from COVID-19. The CDR3 loop is CSASVGGRTDTQYF. Written as DNA, the CDR3 is TGCAGTGCTAGTGTGGGCGGGAGGACAGATACGCAGTATTTT.